A selection of T cell receptor beta chains follows, all from one sample in a study of early T cells in non-severe SARS-CoV-2 infection. TCRdb fed the 5' RACE reads into MiXCR, producing one record per CDR3 protein. The sample yields some 16,000 distinct CDR3 sequences, roughly 5% seen once. The sequencing sample was made of whole blood. The receptors stem from an adult who was a healthcare worker with PCR-confirmed SARS-CoV-2 infection or an uninfected control (not recorded which). Each CDR3 is given with its conserved first and last residue. The D gene is left open where the match is weak. A clone size is listed for some rows: how often the clone was seen (once, few, many), or a class if it is expanded.

>few|TRBD2|TRBJ2-2|TRBV29-1
TGCAGCGTTGCCCCAAGTGGCTCTCCGGGAGGCGGGGAGCTGTTTTTT
CSVAPSGSPGGGELFF
>.|.|TRBJ2-3|TRBV10-3
TGTGCCATCGGAGGGACCACAGATACGCAGTATTTT
CAIGGTTDTQYF
>medium-sized|.|TRBJ2-2|TRBV20-1
TGCAGTGCTACACAGATTACCGGGGAGCTGTTTTTT
CSATQITGELFF
>medium-sized|TRBD1|TRBJ1-4|TRBV4-3
TGCGCCAGCAGCCCGGGACAGGGTGAAAAACTGTTTTTT
CASSPGQGEKLFF
>many|.|TRBJ1-6|TRBV5-1
TGCGCCAGCCGGAGGGACACTAATAATTCACCCCTCCACTTT
CASRRDTNNSPLHF
>medium-sized|.|TRBJ2-1|TRBV20-1
TGCAGTGCTAGAGATGGTAATCGATTGTATGAGCAGTTCTTC
CSARDGNRLYEQFF
>few|.|TRBJ2-1|TRBV11-2
TGTGCCAGCAGCCCACCCTCCACCTACAATGAGCAGTTCTTC
CASSPPSTYNEQFF
>many|.|TRBJ2-5|TRBV5-1
TGCGCCAGCAGCTTCCAGGGGAACCAAGAGACCCAGTACTTC
CASSFQGNQETQYF
>many|.|TRBJ1-3|TRBV6-1
TGTGCCAGCAGTGAAGGGTCAGTCTCTGGAAACACCATATATTTT
CASSEGSVSGNTIYF
>many|.|TRBJ2-1|TRBV29-1
TGCAGCCTGGGTACGGGCTCCTACAATGAGCAGTTCTTC
CSLGTGSYNEQFF
>many|.|TRBJ2-5|TRBV12-3/TRBV12-4
TGTGCCAGCAGTTTGATCCGAGGGCGAGAGACCCAGTACTTC
CASSLIRGRETQYF
>many|.|TRBJ2-3|TRBV29-1
TGCAGCCCCTGGATGGATACGCAGTATTTT
CSPWMDTQYF
>many|TRBD2|TRBJ2-4|TRBV20-1
TGCAGTGCTAGAGAGTCCCCGAGCGGGAGAAAGGAAGCCAAAAACATTCAGTACTTC
CSARESPSGRKEAKNIQYF
>.|.|TRBJ1-2|TRBV12-3/TRBV12-4
TGTGCCAGCAGAGAGGTCGGAAGGGATCGCGGCTACACCTTC
CASREVGRDRGYTF
>many|.|TRBJ2-5|TRBV6-5
TGTGCCAGCAGTTACCTTGCGGTTGAAACGGAGACCCAGTACTTC
CASSYLAVETETQYF
>few|.|TRBJ1-5|TRBV7-8
TGTGCCAGCAGCTTAGCCCGAGGGGATCAGCCCCAGCATTTT
CASSLARGDQPQHF
>many|.|TRBJ1-1|TRBV24-1
TGTGCCACCAGTGATACCACGCCCGAGGGGGCTTTCTTT
CATSDTTPEGAFF
>many|.|TRBJ2-1|TRBV29-1
TGCAGCGTTGAAGGGAGGGTAAATGAGCAGTTCTTC
CSVEGRVNEQFF
>few|TRBD1|TRBJ1-2|TRBV15
TGTGCCACCAGCCCCGGACAGGGGGAAGGCTACACCTTC
CATSPGQGEGYTF
>many|.|TRBJ2-2|TRBV12-3/TRBV12-4
TGTGCCAGCAGCTATCACACCGGGGAGCTGTTTTTT
CASSYHTGELFF
>many|TRBD2|TRBJ2-3|TRBV7-2
TGTGCCAGCAGACGGCGGGCTAGCGGTACTAGCACAGATACGCAGTATTTT
CASRRRASGTSTDTQYF